What follows are 8 T cell receptor beta chains derived from one specimen sequenced in a study of shared clonotypes between healthy human individuals. TCRdb's table, derived via immunoSEQ multiplex PCR, lists solely in-frame clones and lacks some. The repertoire consists of 950,000 to 1,100,000 clones, with 75% to 80% occurring once and the leading ten covering roughly 0.57%. Sequenced material: memory CD4+ T cells from PBMCs. As to subset: CD45RA-negative fraction. These receptors all stem from a man younger than 35 in good health. Some clones in this sample may be carry-over from other donors' samples.

This clone came up many times. The gene calls are TRBV6-1 and TRBJ1-5; 10 nucleotides line up with TRBD1. CDR3 size: 19 residues. Germline CDR1 and CDR2: MNHNS and SASEGT. V lost 4 bases to trimming and J lost 0 bases; unmatched junction nucleotides: 12. The CDR3 sequence is CASSGRDRGLLYSNQPQHF. CDR3 DNA sequence: TGTGCCAGCAGTGGCCGGGACAGGGGACTACTTTATAGCAATCAGCCCCAGCATTTT.

The CDR3 DNA reads TGTGCTAGTGGTTTCGACAGTAGGGGCAGGGAGCTGTTTTTT. Translated, it gives CASGFDSRGRELFF. The chain recombines TRBV12-5 with TRBJ2-2; D is perhaps TRBD1 (5 bases). Germline CDR1 reads LGHNT; CDR2 reads FRNRAP. CDR3 length equals 14 residues. The V end was cut by 3 bases, the J end by 9 bases, with 14 bases between.

The chain uses TRBV30 and TRBJ2-7; possibly TRBD2 for D (6 bases). V shed 3 bases and J shed 2 bases, with 20 bases lying between them. Germline V gives CDR1 GTSNPN, CDR2 SVGIG (reference sequence). The CDR3 length is 16 residues. CDR3 DNA: TGTGCCTGGAGCGCCCTCGCCGCGGGACGGCCCTACGAGCAGTACTTC. Translated: CAWSALAAGRPYEQYF. Variable domain in full (rest from reference TRBV30 and TRBJ2-7): SQTIHQWPATLVQPVGSPLSLECTVEGTSNPNLYWYRQAAGRGLQLLFYSVGIGQISSEVPQNLSASRPQDRQFILSSKKLLLSDSGFYLCAWSALAAGRPYEQYFGPGTRLTVT.

The chain's CDR3 is CATYSRAEGNTIYF. The DNA of the CDR3 is TGTGCCACTTATTCCCGCGCAGAAGGAAACACCATATATTTT. The V gene is TRBV28, the J gene TRBJ1-3, with D unresolved. V gave up 10 bases and J gave up 4 bases, with 17 bases separating them. Germline CDR1 MDHEN, CDR2 SYDVKM. CDR3 length equals 14 residues.

The J gene is TRBJ2-1, the V gene TRBV7-2, with TRBD2 identical over 10 bases. The CDR3 runs to 17 residues. J lost 6 bases, V lost 5 bases, and 13 bases had no gene match. Germline lookup yields CDR1 SGHTA and CDR2 FQGNSA. The CDR3 loop is CASSRGASGSGANEQFF. The DNA of the CDR3 is TGTGCCAGCAGCCGGGGGGCTAGCGGGAGCGGAGCCAATGAGCAGTTCTTC.

The gene calls are TRBV5-1 and TRBJ2-1; tentatively, D is TRBD2 (6 bases). The ends were cut back, 2 bases at V and 0 bases at J, with 24 bases in the middle. Germline V gene sequence: CDR1 SGHRS, CDR2 YFSETQ. The CDR3 loop spans 20 amino acids. DNA of the CDR3: TGCGCCAGCAGCTTCTACACCACCTCATTAGGGAGGAGCTCCTACAATGAGCAGTTCTTC. Amino acid sequence: CASSFYTTSLGRSSYNEQFF.

V and J are TRBV5-1 and TRBJ2-7; TRBD1 is a possible D gene (5 bases). This CDR3 region has 13 residues. V gave up 0 bases and J gave up 4 bases, with 8 bases separating them. Germline loops: CDR1 SGHRS, CDR2 YFSETQ. The CDR3 DNA follows: TGCGCCAGCAGCTTGGGGACAACTTACGAGCAGTACTTC. Amino acids: CASSLGTTYEQYF.

V gene TRBV7-4 combines with J gene TRBJ2-7, with 7 nucleotides matching TRBD1. CDR3 length: 16 amino acids. V was clipped by 4 bases and J by 3 bases; unmatched bases: 12. The germline V gene has CDR1 SGHVT and CDR2 SQSDAQ. This CDR3 reads CASSSSTGTVNYEQYF. DNA for the CDR3: TGTGCCAGCAGCTCGTCGACCGGGACAGTGAACTACGAGCAGTACTTC.